The rows below give T cell receptor beta chains drawn from one sample of a study of T cells in Graves' hyperthyroidism and ophthalmopathy. TCRdb reprocessed the multiplex PCR reads via MiXCR and lists one record per CDR3 protein. The table records under 200,000 distinct CDR3 sequences, roughly 9.4% of them present only once. The sample was blood. The source of these receptors is a woman between 18 and 29 years old with Graves' hyperthyroidism that later progressed to Graves' ophthalmopathy. Each CDR3 is given with its conserved first and last residue. Clone size is given for some rows only: seen once, a few or many times, or a class if the clone is expanded.

CDR3: CASSFFRRGRLYEQYF; J: TRBJ2-7; size: many; V: TRBV12-3/TRBV12-4
CDR3: CASSLTAVGELFF; J: TRBJ2-2; size: -; V: TRBV7-9
CDR3: CASSLPNFDAESSYEQYF; J: TRBJ2-7; size: many; V: TRBV7-2
CDR3: CASSMETSGISYEQYF; J: TRBJ2-7; size: few; V: TRBV19
CDR3: CSARGMLGEGATQHF; J: TRBJ1-5; size: -; V: TRBV20-1
CDR3: CASSLSGDFTYEQYF; J: TRBJ2-7; size: many; V: TRBV12-3/TRBV12-4
CDR3: CASGGARLGEAFF; J: TRBJ1-1; size: many; V: TRBV19
CDR3: CASSPPRSTYEQYF; J: TRBJ2-7; size: -; V: TRBV18
CDR3: CATRGLNTIYF; J: TRBJ1-3; size: -; V: TRBV15
CDR3: CASSLGQGAGEETQYF; J: TRBJ2-5; size: many; V: TRBV11-2
CDR3: CASSIARDTEAFF; J: TRBJ1-1; size: few; V: TRBV19
CDR3: CASSLALGGLDGYTF; J: TRBJ1-2; size: many; V: TRBV12-3/TRBV12-4
CDR3: CSATGRLYEQYF; J: TRBJ2-7; size: many; V: TRBV20-1
CDR3: CSARVSERGYHNEQFF; J: TRBJ2-1; size: many; V: TRBV20-1
CDR3: CASSPRDSRGETQYF; J: TRBJ2-5; size: -; V: TRBV14
CDR3: CASRQTSGSTDTQYF; J: TRBJ2-3; size: few; V: TRBV12-3/TRBV12-4
CDR3: CASSQEGWTSLPGELFF; J: TRBJ2-2; size: many; V: TRBV4-1
CDR3: CATSRDRSGSNTQYF; J: TRBJ2-3; size: -; V: TRBV15
CDR3: CASSLPRGYGYTF; J: TRBJ1-2; size: -; V: TRBV7-9
CDR3: CASSPGTIRQPQHF; J: TRBJ1-5; size: few; V: TRBV6-1
CDR3: CASSLELGLAGGLETQYF; J: TRBJ2-5; size: few; V: TRBV7-8
CDR3: CASSQDRRASSYNSPLHF; J: TRBJ1-6; size: few; V: TRBV3-1
CDR3: CASSSGLAGVEETQYF; J: TRBJ2-5; size: -; V: TRBV7-2
CDR3: CSARDSEGGRLHEQYF; J: TRBJ2-7; size: few; V: TRBV20-1
CDR3: CASSLSDEQFF; J: TRBJ2-1; size: many; V: TRBV11-3